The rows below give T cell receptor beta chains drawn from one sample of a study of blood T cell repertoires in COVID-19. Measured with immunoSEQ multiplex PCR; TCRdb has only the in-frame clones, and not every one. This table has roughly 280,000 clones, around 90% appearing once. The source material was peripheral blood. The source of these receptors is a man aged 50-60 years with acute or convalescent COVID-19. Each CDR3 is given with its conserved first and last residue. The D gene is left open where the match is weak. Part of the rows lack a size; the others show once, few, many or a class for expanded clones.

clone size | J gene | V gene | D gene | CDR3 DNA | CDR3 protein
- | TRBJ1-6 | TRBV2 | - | TGTGCCACCAGCGGGTCTGAGAGGTCGCCCCTCCACTTT | CATSGSERSPLHF
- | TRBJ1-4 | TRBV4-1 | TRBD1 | TGCGCCAGCAGCCAAGCAGGACAGGAGGGTAGTGAAAAACTGTTTTTT | CASSQAGQEGSEKLFF
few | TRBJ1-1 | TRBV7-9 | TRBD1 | TGTGCCAGCAGCTTCCAGTTGGGACAGGTCGCGGAAGCTTTCTTT | CASSFQLGQVAEAFF
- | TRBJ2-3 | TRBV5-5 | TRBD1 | TGTGCCAGCAGCTTTCTGTTTAGGGCAGGGGGTACGGATACGCAGTATTTT | CASSFLFRAGGTDTQYF
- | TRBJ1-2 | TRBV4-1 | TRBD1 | TGCGCCAGCAGCCAATTCGACAGGGCGACTGGCTACACCTTC | CASSQFDRATGYTF
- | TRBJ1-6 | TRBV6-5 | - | TGTGCCAGCAGTTTGGGGGGGGCGTCCTATAATTCACCCCTCCACTTT | CASSLGGASYNSPLHF
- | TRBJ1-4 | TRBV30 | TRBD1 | TGTGCCTGGAGCGCTGGACAGGGTGTTAATGAAAAACTGTTTTTT | CAWSAGQGVNEKLFF
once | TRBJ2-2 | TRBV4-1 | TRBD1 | TGCGCCAGCAGCCAGAGCGACAGGGGTCGAAACACCGGGGAGCTGTTTTTT | CASSQSDRGRNTGELFF
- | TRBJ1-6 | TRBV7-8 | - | TGTGCCAGCAGCTTATCGGGGGGACGGGTTTCACCCCTCCACTTT | CASSLSGGRVSPLHF
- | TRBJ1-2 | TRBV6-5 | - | TGTGCCAGCAGTTCCCAGGAGGCAGTCCCCAAACTAAACTTC | CASSSQEAVPKLNF
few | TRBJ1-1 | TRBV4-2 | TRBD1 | TGTGCCAGCAGTCGGAATCTGGGGAGGACAGGGAGCACTGAAGCTTTCTTT | CASSRNLGRTGSTEAFF
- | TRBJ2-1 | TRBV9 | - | TGTGCCAGCAGCGTAGTTCGGGGGGCTTCAAATGAGCAGTTCTTC | CASSVVRGASNEQFF
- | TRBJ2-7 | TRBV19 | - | TGTGCCAGTAGTATACGTCCAGGCCACTACGAGCAGTACTTC | CASSIRPGHYEQYF
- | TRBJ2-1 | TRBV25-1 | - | TGTGCCAGCAGTGTAATAGAGCTTGAGCAGTTCTTC | CASSVIELEQFF
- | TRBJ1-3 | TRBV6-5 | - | TGTGCCAGCAGACCCCAGGGGAACTCTGGAAACACCATATATTTT | CASRPQGNSGNTIYF
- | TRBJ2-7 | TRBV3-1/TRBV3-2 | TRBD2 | TGTGCCAGCAGGGGGCTAGCGGGGGAAAAGCAGTACTTC | CASRGLAGEKQYF
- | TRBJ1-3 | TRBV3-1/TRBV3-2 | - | TGTGCCAGCAGCCGCGTGTTTCCTGGAAACACCATATATTTT | CASSRVFPGNTIYF
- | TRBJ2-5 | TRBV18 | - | TGTGCCAGCTCACCACGTCACGGGACTGGACAAGAGACCCAGTACTTC | CASSPRHGTGQETQYF
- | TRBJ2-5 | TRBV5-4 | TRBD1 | TGTGCCAGCAGCCTCCGCCGGGACAGGCAAGAGACCCAGTACTTC | CASSLRRDRQETQYF
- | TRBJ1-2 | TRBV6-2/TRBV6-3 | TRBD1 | TGTGCCAGCAGCCCTACCGGGACAGGGGGCTTTAACTATGGCTACACCTTC | CASSPTGTGGFNYGYTF
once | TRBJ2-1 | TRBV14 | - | TGTGCCAGCAGCCAAGACCGGCAGGTAGCCTACAATGAGCAGTTCTTC | CASSQDRQVAYNEQFF
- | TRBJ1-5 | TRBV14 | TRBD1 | TGTGCCAGCAGCCAGGGACAGAACAATCAGCCCCAGCATTTT | CASSQGQNNQPQHF
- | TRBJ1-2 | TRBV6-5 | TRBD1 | TGTGCCAGCAGTTCCCGACAGGGGGCCGTGGATGGCTACACCTTC | CASSSRQGAVDGYTF
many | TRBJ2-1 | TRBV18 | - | TGTGCCAGCTCACCAATGGGGAGCTCCTACAATGAGCAGTTCTTC | CASSPMGSSYNEQFF
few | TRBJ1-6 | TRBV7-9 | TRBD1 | TGTGCCAGCAGCCCAGGGGGTAATTCACCCCTCCACTTT | CASSPGGNSPLHF
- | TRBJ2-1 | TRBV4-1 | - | TGCGCCAGCAGCCAAGTCCACTCCTACAATGAGCAGTTCTTC | CASSQVHSYNEQFF
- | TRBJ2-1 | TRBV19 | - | TGTGCCAGTAGTATAGGTAGGCAGGGAATCGATGAGCAGTTCTTC | CASSIGRQGIDEQFF
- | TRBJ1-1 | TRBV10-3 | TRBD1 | TGTGCCATCAGTGACGCGACAGGGGAAGCTTTCTTT | CAISDATGEAFF
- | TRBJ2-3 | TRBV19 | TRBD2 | TGTGCCAGTAGTATAGAGGCGACTAGCGGGGTATCAGATACGCAGTATTTT | CASSIEATSGVSDTQYF
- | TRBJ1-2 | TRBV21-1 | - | TGTGCCAGCACAGACAGCCCTAACTATGGCTACACCTTC | CASTDSPNYGYTF
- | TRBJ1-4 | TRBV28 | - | TGTGCCAGCAGAAGGGGTAATGAAAAACTGTTTTTT | CASRRGNEKLFF
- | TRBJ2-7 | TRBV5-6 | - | TGTGCCAGCAGCCGTCCGAGCTTTTTGGGGGCTAGCTCCTACGAGCAGTACTTC | CASSRPSFLGASSYEQYF
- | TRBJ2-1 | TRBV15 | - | TGTGCCACCAGCAGAGATACGGTAGCGCCCTACAATGAGCAGTTCTTC | CATSRDTVAPYNEQFF
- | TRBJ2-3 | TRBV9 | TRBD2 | TGTGCCAGCAGCCCCAGGGGTAGCGGGGGCGGAGATACGCAGTATTTT | CASSPRGSGGGDTQYF
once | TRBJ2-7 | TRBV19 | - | TGTGCCAGTAACCCGGAGGTCTACGAGCAGTACTTC | CASNPEVYEQYF